This section outlines one TCR beta chain sequence together with its context. Its target is unknown. Repertoires were generated with immunoSEQ multiplex PCR, while TCRdb's copy carries only in-frame clones and drops some. The table has 130,000 to 150,000 clones, approximately 93% seen once. Trimming removed 1 base at V and 0 bases at J, with 3 bases between. CDR1 and CDR2 from the germline V gene are MDHEN and SYDVKM. This CDR3 has 14 amino acids. The sample comes from a study of T cell responses to AZD1222 COVID-19 vaccine. Findings of the study overall: Repertoires were obtained solely post-peak T cell response. Donors were chiefly white British, with a greater number of females, and clonal diversity was perhaps underestimated. At 160-218 and 743-854, vaccine-associated CD4 TCRs were dominant, and they spanned spike. Spike-specific TCR breadth rose after two AZD1222 doses, and depth rose as well.

The receptor's source is an adult who had recovered from COVID-19. Specimen: peripheral blood, collected after recovery from COVID-19. V is TRBV28 and J is TRBJ1-4; D remains ambiguous. CDR3 nucleotide sequence: TGTGCCAGCAGTTTATTGCCAACTAATGAAAAACTGTTTTTT. Its protein product is CASSLLPTNEKLFF.